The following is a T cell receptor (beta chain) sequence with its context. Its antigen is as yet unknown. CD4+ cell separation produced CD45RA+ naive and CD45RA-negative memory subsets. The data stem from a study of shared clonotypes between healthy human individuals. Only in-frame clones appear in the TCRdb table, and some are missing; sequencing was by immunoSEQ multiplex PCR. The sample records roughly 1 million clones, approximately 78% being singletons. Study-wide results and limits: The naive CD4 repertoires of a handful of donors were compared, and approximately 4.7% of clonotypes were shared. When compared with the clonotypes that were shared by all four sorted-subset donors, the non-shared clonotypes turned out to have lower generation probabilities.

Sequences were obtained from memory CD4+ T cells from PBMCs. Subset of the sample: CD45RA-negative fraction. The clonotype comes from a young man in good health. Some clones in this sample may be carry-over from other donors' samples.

The CDR3 sequence is CASMGGSSYNEQFF. The DNA for the CDR3 is TGTGCCAGCATGGGCGGGAGCTCCTACAATGAGCAGTTCTTC. This rearrangement joins TRBV2 to TRBJ2-1; TRBD2 aligns across 7 bases. Germline loops: CDR1 SNHLY, CDR2 FYNNEI. V shed 7 bases and J 0 bases; nucleotides not matched to a gene: 3. This CDR3 comprises 14 residues.